One sample yielded the 10 T cell receptor beta chains listed below, sequenced in a study of OX40 agonist ivuxolimab in advanced cancers. The assay was immunoSEQ multiplex PCR, and TCRdb's table has in-frame clones only and misses some. The table records 75,000 to 100,000 clones, approximately 90% of them present only once. The sequencing here drew on CD4+ or CD8+ T cells sorted from blood, taken in a trial of the OX40 agonist ivuxolimab. All receptors derive from an adult with an advanced solid tumor such as melanoma, head and neck, liver or kidney cancer.

The chain has TRBV7-2 and TRBJ2-1, with D maybe TRBD2 (5 bases). V was pared by 7 bases and J by 10 bases, with 23 bases between. Germline V CDR1 and CDR2: SGHTA, FQGNSA. The CDR3 loop spans 15 amino acids. The CDR3 reads CASNPGGRPEGEQFF. CDR3 bases: TGTGCCAGCAACCCTGGAGGTCGTCCGGAAGGAGAGCAGTTCTTC. The whole variable domain, filled in from reference TRBV7-2 and TRBJ2-1, reads GAGVSQSPSNKVTEKGKDVELRCDPISGHTALYWYRQSLGQGLEFLIYFQGNSAPDKSGLPSDRFSAERTGGSVSTLTIQRTQQEDSAVYLCASNPGGRPEGEQFFGPGTRLTVL.

The V call is TRBV5-1, the J call TRBJ2-7; 7 bases are shared with TRBD1. The germline CDR1 and CDR2 sequences are SGHRS and YFSETQ. There are 17 residues in the CDR3. The J segment lost 1 base and the V segment lost 0 bases, leaving 10 bases of the junction unmatched. Here the CDR3 reads CASSLGPTGATSYEQYF. The CDR3 DNA follows: TGCGCCAGCAGCTTGGGCCCAACAGGGGCGACGTCCTACGAGCAGTACTTC.

There are a few counts of this clone. The rearrangement uses TRBV28 and TRBJ2-7, with TRBD2 identical over 7 bases. J was trimmed by 5 bases and V by 5 bases; bases with no gene match: 9. CDR3 length equals 14 residues. Germline V gene data show CDR1 as MDHEN and CDR2 as SYDVKM. The CDR3 here is CASSPGGTRNEQYF. In DNA, the CDR3 is TGTGCCAGCAGTCCCGGGGGGACCCGAAACGAGCAGTACTTC.

The CDR3 region is CASSPTSGVSTDTQYF. The CDR3 DNA follows: TGTGCCAGCAGCCCGACTAGCGGGGTTAGCACAGATACGCAGTATTTT. This chain connects TRBV7-2 to TRBJ2-3, with TRBD2 matching 11 bases. CDR1 is SGHTA, CDR2 FQGNSA, per germline. With V trimmed by 5 bases and J by 0 bases, 4 bases remained unmatched. This CDR3 spans 16 amino acids.

The rearrangement uses TRBV10-1 and TRBJ2-2; possibly TRBD2 for D (6 bases). This CDR3 comprises 14 residues. Germline CDR1 is WNHNN and CDR2 is SYGVQD (reference sequence). Trimming stripped 6 bases from V and 2 bases from J, with 10 bases between. CDR3 in DNA: TGCGCCAGCAGCAGAGGGACTAACACCGGGGAGCTGTTTTTT. It is translated as CASSRGTNTGELFF.

This chain connects TRBV6-1 to TRBJ2-5; 11 bases map to TRBD2. The length of the CDR3 is 19 residues. The J segment lost 1 base and the V segment lost 3 bases, leaving 13 bases of the junction unmatched. Germline V lookup: CDR1 MNHNS, CDR2 SASEGT. CDR3: CASSEVVPGLAGFQETQYF. Here the CDR3 DNA reads TGTGCCAGCAGTGAGGTTGTCCCTGGACTAGCGGGCTTCCAAGAGACCCAGTACTTC.

This chain connects TRBV30 to TRBJ2-3; a weak D match, TRBD1 (5 bases). This CDR3 has 15 residues. Trimming took off 3 bases at V and 4 bases at J, with 17 bases between the two ends. Germline CDR1 GTSNPN, CDR2 SVGIG (reference sequence). The CDR3: CAWRWGLQGPDTQYF. The CDR3 DNA is TGTGCCTGGAGGTGGGGCCTTCAGGGCCCAGATACGCAGTATTTT.

This chain joins TRBV7-8 and TRBJ2-1; no reliable D call. V was clipped by 8 bases and J by 0 bases, with 11 bases between them. The CDR3 covers 14 residues. Germline CDR1 is SGHVS and CDR2 is FQNEAQ. CDR3 loop: CASRTESSYNEQFF. The CDR3 nucleotides read TGTGCCAGCCGCACAGAGAGCTCCTACAATGAGCAGTTCTTC.

This clone was counted a single time. The same CDR3 arises from other DNA sequences in this sample as well. The V call is TRBV28, the J call TRBJ1-5, with 8 bases that match TRBD1. The CDR3 runs 14 residues. CDR1 is MDHEN, CDR2 SYDVKM, per germline. V trimming: 2 bases; J trimming: 4 bases; junction bases outside the gene matches: 1. This chain's CDR3 is CASSLTGGNQPQHF. DNA of the CDR3: TGTGCCAGCAGTTTAACAGGGGGAAATCAGCCCCAGCATTTT. Full variable domain (remainder filled in from reference TRBV28 and TRBJ1-5): DVKVTQSSRYLVKRTGEKVFLECVQDMDHENMFWYRQDPGLGLRLIYFSYDVKMKEKGDIPEGYSVSREKKERFSLILESASTNQTSMYLCASSLTGGNQPQHFGDGTRLSIL.

The V gene is TRBV27, the J gene TRBJ1-6, with D tentatively TRBD1 (6 bases). Per germline, CDR1 MNHEY and CDR2 SMNVEV (reference sequence). CDR3 length: 16 amino acids. Trimming left V 5 bases short and J 5 bases short, with 16 bases between. This CDR3 reads CASSLDRLRDNSPLHF. In DNA form, the CDR3 reads TGTGCCAGCAGTCTCGACAGGCTCCGGGATAATTCACCCCTCCACTTT.